This T cell receptor (beta chain) was identified in a study of T cells in Graves' hyperthyroidism and ophthalmopathy. Amplified TCR beta CDR3 regions came from RNA transcripts. The HTBI primer set served for first-round RT-PCR of the TCR CDR3. TCRdb itself ran the multiplex PCR reads through MiXCR, one entry per CDR3 protein. Among about 350,000 distinct CDR3 sequences listed, approximately 15% were seen once. Ten or more counts support this clonotype. This sequence originates from a woman aged 30 to 39 with Graves' hyperthyroidism. Sequenced sample: blood.

The CDR3 region is CASGSGGGADTQYF. CDR3 in DNA: TGCGCCAGTGGGTCTGGGGGTGGCGCAGATACGCAGTATTTT. This chain uses TRBV5-1 with TRBJ2-3; perhaps D is TRBD1 or TRBD2 (5 bases each). This CDR3 has 14 residues. Trimming pared 8 bases from V and 4 bases from J, leaving 17 bases between. CDR1 and CDR2 from the germline V gene are SGHRS and YFSETQ. The full variable domain, completed using reference TRBV5-1 and TRBJ2-3, is KAGVTQTPRYLIKTRGQQVTLSCSPISGHRSVSWYQQTPGQGLQFLFEYFSETQRNKGNFPGRFSGRQFSNSRSEMNVSTLELGDSALYLCASGSGGGADTQYFGPGTRLTVL.